The present TCR beta chain was sequenced within a study of blood T cell repertoires in COVID-19. The CDR3 is made up of 17 amino acids. Per the germline V gene, CDR1 is LGHDT and CDR2 is YNNKEL (reference sequence). J gave up 6 bases and V 2 bases, and 8 bases lay outside the gene matches. Only one count was recorded for this clone. Method: immunoSEQ multiplex PCR; TCRdb's copy keeps in-frame clones and lacks some. The sample lists under 85,000 clones, 80% to 85% occurring once. V gene TRBV3-1 (or the pseudogene TRBV3-2) combines with J gene TRBJ2-1, with 12 bases fitting TRBD2. The source of this sequence is a human donor in a cohort sampled during active COVID-19. Material: peripheral blood. The CDR3 sequence: CASSQNRGLAGSNEQFF. DNA of the CDR3: TGTGCCAGCAGCCAAAACCGAGGACTAGCGGGGTCCAATGAGCAGTTCTTC.